This T cell receptor (beta chain) was recovered during a study of multiple sclerosis patients with progressive multifocal leukoencephalopathy. General observations from the study: PML-onset expanded TRB clones were detectable before and during natalizumab therapy.

TCRdb keeps only in-frame clones here, not all; method: immunoSEQ multiplex PCR. Of 25,000 to 30,000 clones listed, around nine tenths are singletons. The V gene end was trimmed by 8 bases and the J gene end by 5 bases; junction bases not matched to a gene: 9. There are 13 residues in the CDR3. Germline V gives CDR1 GTSNPN, CDR2 SVGIG (reference sequence). Time point denoted: five to six months of natalizumab therapy. Samples T1 and T2 were drawn at 6 and 12 months of therapy, respectively. Points on this clone: Its antigen is undetermined.

The chain is built from TRBV30 and TRBJ1-2, with 9 bases matching TRBD1. Sample: PBMCs, taken from a patient treated with natalizumab. This clonotype originated in a human donor with multiple sclerosis. The CDR3 region has the DNA TGTGCCGGGCCAGGGACAGGGCAGTATGGCTACACCTTC. Its protein product is CAGPGTGQYGYTF. Full variable domain (outside the CDR3, taken from reference TRBV30 and TRBJ1-2): SQTIHQWPATLVQPVGSPLSLECTVEGTSNPNLYWYRQAAGRGLQLLFYSVGIGQISSEVPQNLSASRPQDRQFILSSKKLLLSDSGFYLCAGPGTGQYGYTFGSGTRLTVV.